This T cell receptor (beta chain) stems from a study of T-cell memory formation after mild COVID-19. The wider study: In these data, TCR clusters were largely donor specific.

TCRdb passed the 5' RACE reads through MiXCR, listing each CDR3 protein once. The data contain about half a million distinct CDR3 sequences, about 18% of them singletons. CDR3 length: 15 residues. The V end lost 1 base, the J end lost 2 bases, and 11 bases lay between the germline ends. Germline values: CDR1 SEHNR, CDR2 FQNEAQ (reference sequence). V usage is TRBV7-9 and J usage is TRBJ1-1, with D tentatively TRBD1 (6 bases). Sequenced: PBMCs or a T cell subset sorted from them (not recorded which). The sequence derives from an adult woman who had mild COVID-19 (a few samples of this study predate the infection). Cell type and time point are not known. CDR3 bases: TGTGCCAGCAGCTTAGGGGGACACCCAAACACTGAAGCTTTCTTT. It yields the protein CASSLGGHPNTEAFF.